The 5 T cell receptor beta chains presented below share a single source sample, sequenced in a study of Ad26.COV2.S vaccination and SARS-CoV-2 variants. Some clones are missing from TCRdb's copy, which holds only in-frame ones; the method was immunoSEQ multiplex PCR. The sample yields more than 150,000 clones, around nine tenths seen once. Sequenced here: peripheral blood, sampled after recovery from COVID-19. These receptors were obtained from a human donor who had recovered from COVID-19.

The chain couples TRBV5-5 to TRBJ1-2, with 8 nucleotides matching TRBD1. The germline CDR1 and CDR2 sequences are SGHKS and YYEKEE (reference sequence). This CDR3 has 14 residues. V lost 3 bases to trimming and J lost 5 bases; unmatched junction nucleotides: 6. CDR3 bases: TGTGCCAGCAGCTGGAAGACAGGGGAATATGGCTACACCTTC. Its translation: CASSWKTGEYGYTF.

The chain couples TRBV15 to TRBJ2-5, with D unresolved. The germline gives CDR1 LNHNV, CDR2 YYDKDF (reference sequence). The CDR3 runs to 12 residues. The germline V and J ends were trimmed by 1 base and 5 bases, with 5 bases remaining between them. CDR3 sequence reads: CATSRVRETQYF. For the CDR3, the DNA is TGTGCCACCAGCAGAGTGAGGGAGACCCAGTACTTC.

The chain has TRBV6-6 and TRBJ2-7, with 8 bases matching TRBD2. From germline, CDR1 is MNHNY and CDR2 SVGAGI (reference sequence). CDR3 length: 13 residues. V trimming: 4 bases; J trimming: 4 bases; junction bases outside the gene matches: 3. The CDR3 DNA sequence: TGTGCCAGCAGTTCGGGGGGGCTGTACGAGCAGTACTTC. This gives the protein CASSSGGLYEQYF.

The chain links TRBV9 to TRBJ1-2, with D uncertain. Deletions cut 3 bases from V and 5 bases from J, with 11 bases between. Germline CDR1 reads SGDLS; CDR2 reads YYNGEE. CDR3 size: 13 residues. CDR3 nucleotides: TGTGCCAGCAGCGACGGCAGACTTTATGGCTACACCTTC. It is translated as CASSDGRLYGYTF.

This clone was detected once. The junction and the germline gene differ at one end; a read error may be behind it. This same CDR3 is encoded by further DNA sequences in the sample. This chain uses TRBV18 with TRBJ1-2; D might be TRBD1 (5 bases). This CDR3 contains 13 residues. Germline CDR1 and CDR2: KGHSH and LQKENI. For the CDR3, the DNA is TGCGCCAGCTCACCGGGACTAAACTATGGCTACACCTTC. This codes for CASSPGLNYGYTF. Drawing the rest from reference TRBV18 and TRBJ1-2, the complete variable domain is NAGVMQNPRHLVRRRGQEARLRCSPMKGHSHVYWYRQLPEEGLKFMVYLQKENIIDESGMPKERFSAEFPKEGPSILRIQQVVRGDSAAYFCASSPGLNYGYTFGSGTRLTVV.